Included here is one T cell receptor beta chain sequence, with context. A few counts support this clonotype. It lacks a known antigen. No base qualities exist here, and no much larger clone lies one base off it. This record belongs to a study of human T cells and chemical hapten exposure (dated by TCRdb to the early 2020s). Regarding the study in general: For sensitization, 2% DPC in acetone was applied to an approximately 2 cm by approximately 2 cm area of upper inner arm skin. The mostly female patient cohort included alopecia areata with under or over 50% scalp involvement, alopecia totalis and alopecia universalis. Patch testing on the upper back used Finn chambers containing 0.01% DPC, with scoring done after 6 days according to International Contact Dermatitis Research Group standards. In alopecia patients, the study followed how the peripheral blood TCR repertoire changed in vivo over primary and secondary sensitization to diphenylcyclopropenone (DPC), a hapten. Patients additionally received weekly therapeutic DPC doses to the scalp throughout the approximately 25-week study period. Under 30 alopecia patients gave blood for TCR sequencing at one to four time points (pre-sensitization, 2, 6 and 24 weeks). Blood samples were taken from patients before sensitization (week 0) and then at 2, 6 and about 24 weeks after DPC sensitization. Libraries were pooled for sequencing, and variation in per-sample TCR yields was attributed mainly to small differences in library volumes within the pool. The full study reports these points: Significantly more large CDR3 similarity clusters were formed by expanded TCRs than by pre-sensitization or healthy control sets, consistent with antigen-driven responses. Patch test score was positively correlated with the number of PT1 expanded TCRs, with significance at thresholds 8, 16 and 32 but not at 4. Alopecia, a presumed autoimmune disease, was present in all patients, so the immune response of the patients might differ from that of healthy individuals. DPC sensitization did not change how many TCRs were above 1 in 1000 frequency, and no evidence was found of alterations in global repertoire structure. Repeated subsampling changed both the strength of the expansion versus patch-test correlation and the threshold at which that correlation became significant.

This specimen's time point label, per the study, means: patch test 1, 2 weeks after DPC sensitization. The treatment or condition tag for this specimen amounts to: therapeutic diphenylcyclopropenone sensitization with weekly scalp DPC. At each patch-test visit, blood was drawn before the patch test was applied. Eligible patients were aged 18 to 70, diagnosed with alopecia, deemed suitable for DPC therapy, and excluded if pregnant. Total RNA was isolated from unfractionated whole blood collected in Tempus Blood RNA tubes. Libraries were made using RACE. Sequencing relied on a NextSeq 500. Library preparation attached unique molecular identifiers to individual cDNA molecules for quantitative, reproducible TCR counting. Both TCR alpha and TCR beta chains were sequenced from each blood RNA sample. For the original study's pipeline: The median number of TCRs per sample was 85,000 to 100,000, ranging from roughly 23,224 to 690,600. V, J and CDR3 annotation of the TCR reads was carried out using the Decombinator software suite. For PS versus PT1 abundance plots, all samples were subsampled to the same number of TCRs (28,000). Expanded TCRs were defined as absent before sensitization and observed at least eight times at the 2-week time point. Using fastp trimming at Q25 and MiXCR clonotype assembly, TCRdb reanalyzed the public sequencing data and kept in-frame beta chains. Identical CDR3 proteins give one entry, which carries the most common genes and DNA. The V and J calls come from TCRdb's annotation, not from the publication. The sample table holds about 99,000 distinct CDR3 sequences, of which approximately 13% were seen once. The top ten clones comprise over 2% of the sample.

The CDR3 holds 13 amino acids from the cysteine to the phenylalanine. The DNA shown is the 39-base CDR3, in frame from base 1. Sequences MNHEY (CDR1) and SVGEGT (CDR2) are obtained from the germline V gene. Trimming at the junction amounts to 7 bases on V and 8 bases on J, and the germline ends lie 17 bases apart. Recombination linked TRBV6-2 or TRBV6-3 to TRBJ2-5, with TRBD2 as a weak D call on 6 bases. The sequences come from whole blood, collected in connection with sensitization to the hapten diphenylcyclopropenone (DPC). This receptor was identified in a middle-aged woman with alopecia areata. Some clones in this sample may be carry-over from other donors' samples. At the DNA level, the sequence is TGTGCCAGCATTACCGGGACTGCCGTTACCCAGTACTTC. It specifies CASITGTAVTQYF.